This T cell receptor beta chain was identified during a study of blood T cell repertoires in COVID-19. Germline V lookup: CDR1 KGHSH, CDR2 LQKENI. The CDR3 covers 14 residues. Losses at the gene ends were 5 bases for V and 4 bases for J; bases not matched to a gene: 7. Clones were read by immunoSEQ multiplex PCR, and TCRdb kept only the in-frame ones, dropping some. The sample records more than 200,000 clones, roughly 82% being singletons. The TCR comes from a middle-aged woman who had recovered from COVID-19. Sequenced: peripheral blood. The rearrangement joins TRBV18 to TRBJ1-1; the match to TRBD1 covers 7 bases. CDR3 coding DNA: TGTGCCAGCTCAATACAGGGGCAGGTCACTGAAGCTTTCTTT. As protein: CASSIQGQVTEAFF.